This T cell receptor beta chain was recorded in a study of STAT5B mutations in CD4+ large granular lymphocyte leukemia. The V end was cut by 1 base, the J end by 3 bases, with 7 bases between. CDR1 SGDLS and CDR2 YYNGEE come from the germline V gene. The CDR3 is made up of 13 amino acids. The method was immunoSEQ multiplex PCR; TCRdb's version includes in-frame clones alone and lacks a portion of them. The sample holds approximately 52,000 clones; just over 70% are singletons and the top ten take 1.5%. Study observations and caveats: Less than 30% of private leukemic clonotypes occurred rarely in other patients' non-leukemic repertoires.

For this clone: Its antigen is still unknown.

Sequences were obtained from CD4+ T cells from blood buffy coats. The clonotype comes from a human donor in good health. The J gene is TRBJ1-2, the V gene TRBV9; D is unresolved. CDR3 nucleotides: TGTGCCAGCAGCGTAAGGGTAGACTATGGCTACACCTTC. It encodes CASSVRVDYGYTF. The full variable domain, in which reference TRBV9 and TRBJ1-2 provide the parts outside the CDR3, is DSGVTQTPKHLITATGQRVTLRCSPRSGDLSVYWYQQSLDQGLQFLIQYYNGEERAKGNILERFSAQQFPDLHSELNLSSLELGDSALYFCASSVRVDYGYTFGSGTRLTVV.